This T cell receptor (beta chain) was documented in a study of blood T cell repertoires in COVID-19. About the study: T cells, B-cell-depleted T cells, or PBMCs provided the cDNA or gDNA that served as material.

CDR3 size: 16 residues. Trimming shortened V by 5 bases and J by 3 bases, and 20 bases separated the two germline ends. CDR1 and CDR2 from the germline V gene are SGHTS and YDEGEE. The authors' processing: Amplification from reference gene primers served as the basis for estimated nucleated cell counts. Profiling relied on immunoSEQ multiplex PCR, and the TCRdb table lists in-frame clones only, not all of them. V, J and clone size are taken as reported in that table, and D and trimming were inferred from the DNA itself. The sample has tens of thousands of clones, approximately 90% seen once. This TCR was recovered from a human donor in a cohort sampled during active COVID-19. The J gene is TRBJ1-1, the V gene TRBV5-8; D possibly corresponds to TRBD1 (6 bases). Sequenced: peripheral blood. CDR3 DNA sequence: TGTGCCAGCAGGGGAGACAGGCCCCGGTTGGACACTGAAGCTTTCTTT. Its protein is CASRGDRPRLDTEAFF.